This T cell receptor (beta chain) was found in a study of identical twins. TCRdb re-called the 5' RACE reads through MiXCR, storing one row per CDR3 protein. The sample holds a few hundred thousand distinct CDR3 sequences, 6.5% seen once. Trimming stripped 0 bases from V and 7 bases from J, with 13 bases between. This CDR3 region has 15 residues. Germline CDR1 and CDR2: ENHRY and SYGVKD. These same records also appear under a second study, on T cells expressing NK-cell markers. This second report adds: There were seven HCMV-seropositive donors and one seronegative donor among the eight sequenced. Researchers report these clonotypes also headed the CD3+CD56-NKG2C+ fraction in a handful of donors.

Input material: CD8+ T cells sorted from blood. This receptor was taken from a woman between 18 and 29 years old in good health. This chain joins TRBV10-3 and TRBJ1-5; D unclear. CDR3 nucleotides: TGTGCCATCAGTGAGTCAGAATTCCTGGGACAGCCCCAGCATTTT. The encoded protein is CAISESEFLGQPQHF.